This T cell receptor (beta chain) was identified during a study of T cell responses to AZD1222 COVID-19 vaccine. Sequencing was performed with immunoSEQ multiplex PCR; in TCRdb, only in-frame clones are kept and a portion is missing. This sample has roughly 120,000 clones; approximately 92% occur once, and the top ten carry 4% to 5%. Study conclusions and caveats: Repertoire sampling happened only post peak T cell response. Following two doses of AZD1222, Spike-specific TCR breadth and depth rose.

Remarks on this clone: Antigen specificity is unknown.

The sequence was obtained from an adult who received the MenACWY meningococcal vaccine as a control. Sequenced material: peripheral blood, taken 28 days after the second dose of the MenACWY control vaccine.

This CDR3 is CASRGQPTDTQYF. Here the CDR3 DNA reads TGTGCCAGCAGGGGACAGCCCACGGATACGCAGTATTTT. The rearrangement links TRBV7-2 to TRBJ2-3, with 7 bases aligning to TRBD1. The CDR3 loop spans 13 amino acids. With V trimmed by 6 bases and J by 6 bases, 6 bases remained unmatched. The germline V gene has CDR1 SGHTA and CDR2 FQGNSA.